Listed here are 24 T cell receptor beta chains from one sample, sequenced in a study of PD-1 blockade in classical Hodgkin lymphoma. Every one of the patients relapsed after autologous stem cell transplantation (brentuximab vedotin exposure was variable). The assay was immunoSEQ multiplex PCR, and TCRdb's table has in-frame clones only and misses some. The sample includes 25,000 to 35,000 clones, approximately 66% of them seen just once. Sequencing used peripheral blood mononuclear cells (PBMCs), obtained before the second cycle of nivolumab. These receptors were collected from a human donor with classical Hodgkin lymphoma.

The rearrangement links TRBV19 to TRBJ1-1, with no clear D. V was cut by 7 bases and J by 6 bases, with 15 bases left in between. The CDR3 consists of 13 residues. Germline V CDR1 and CDR2: LNHDA, SQIVND (reference sequence). DNA for the CDR3: TGTGCCAGTAAGTTTCTGGGTAACTCTGAAGCTTTCTTT. As protein: CASKFLGNSEAFF.

This chain uses TRBV29-1 with TRBJ2-7; tentatively, D is TRBD1 (6 bases). V lost 4 bases, J lost 1 base, and 11 bases lay in between. The CDR3 runs 13 residues. Looked up from germline, CDR1 is SQVTM and CDR2 is ANQGSEA. Written as DNA, the CDR3 is TGCAGCGTTGTTCCCCAGGGGTCCTACGAGCAGTACGTC. Its protein is CSVVPQGSYEQYV.

This chain uses TRBV5-1 with TRBJ2-1, with 10 bases identical to TRBD2. J lost 5 bases, V lost 4 bases, and 9 bases had no gene match. The CDR3 is 16 amino acids. From germline, CDR1 is SGHRS and CDR2 YFSETQ. In DNA, the CDR3 is TGCGCCAGCAGCAAGGGGGCGAGCGGGAGGGACAATGAGCAGTTCTTC. Its protein is CASSKGASGRDNEQFF.

The J gene is TRBJ1-5, the V gene TRBV6-7; D not certain. TRBV6-7 is given ORF status, its function remaining uncertain. The CDR3 is 16 amino acids. V was shortened by 0 bases and J by 0 bases, with 9 bases between the two germline ends. The CDR3 nucleotides are TGTGCCAGCAGTTACTCTACAGACTATAGCAATCAGCCCCAGCATTTT. It translates to CASSYSTDYSNQPQHF.

The chain uses TRBV11-3 and TRBJ2-2, with 9 positions matching TRBD1. The CDR3 length is 16 residues. Trimming took 5 bases from V and 1 from J; bases not matched to a gene: 5. Germline lookup yields CDR1 SGHNT and CDR2 YENEEA. The CDR3 DNA is TGTGCCAGCAGCGAATGGACAGGGGTGAACACCGGGGAGCTGTTTTTT. As protein: CASSEWTGVNTGELFF.

This chain joins TRBV19 and TRBJ2-2, with 16 bases aligning to TRBD2. Trimming took 5 bases from V and 7 from J; bases not matched to a gene: 10. CDR1 is LNHDA, CDR2 SQIVND, per germline (reference sequence). The CDR3 loop spans 18 amino acids. The CDR3 sequence is CASSFLGLAGGPGGELFF. In DNA, the CDR3 is TGTGCCAGTAGTTTTCTGGGACTAGCGGGGGGGCCCGGCGGGGAGCTGTTTTTT.

This clone was observed once. The V call is TRBV27, the J call TRBJ2-7, with 9 bases fitting TRBD1. Germline trimming cut 3 bases from V and 4 bases from J; bases unmatched to any gene: 10. The CDR3 has 16 residues. The germline V gene has CDR1 MNHEY and CDR2 SMNVEV (reference sequence). The CDR3 here is CASSFRSGQGRYEQYF. The CDR3 DNA reads as TGTGCCAGCAGTTTTAGGTCAGGACAGGGGAGATACGAGCAGTACTTC.

This chain joins TRBV27 and TRBJ2-7; D not certain. The CDR3 loop spans 10 amino acids. The V end was cut by 8 bases, the J end by 5 bases, with 7 bases between. The germline CDR1 and CDR2 sequences are MNHEY and SMNVEV (reference sequence). CDR3 nucleotide sequence: TGTGCCAGCCGCCCTCACGAGCAGTACGTC. Translated: CASRPHEQYV.

The rearrangement uses TRBV11-2 and TRBJ1-2; D may be TRBD1 (6 bases). Germline CDR1 reads SGHAT; CDR2 reads FQNNGV. V dropped 1 base and J dropped 4 bases, with 13 bases sitting between them. The CDR3 length is 15 residues. The CDR3 is CASSLAGDGLYGYTF. CDR3 DNA sequence: TGTGCCAGCAGCTTAGCAGGGGATGGCCTCTATGGCTACACCTTC. Full variable domain (remainder filled in from reference TRBV11-2 and TRBJ1-2): EAGVAQSPRYKIIEKRQSVAFWCNPISGHATLYWYQQILGQGPKLLIQFQNNGVVDDSQLPKDRFSAERLKGVDSTLKIQPAKLEDSAVYLCASSLAGDGLYGYTFGSGTRLTVV.

Here the CDR3 reads CASSRRTAFQETQYF. CDR3 bases: TGTGCCAGCAGCCGGCGGACAGCCTTCCAAGAGACCCAGTACTTC. The rearrangement uses TRBV11-2 and TRBJ2-5, with D possibly matching TRBD1 (6 bases). The germline CDR1 and CDR2 sequences are SGHAT and FQNNGV. V lost 5 bases to trimming and J lost 1 base, with 14 bases between them. This CDR3 comprises 15 residues.

The CDR3 loop is CASSYSEISTDTQYF. The CDR3 DNA reads as TGTGCCAGCAGTTACTCGGAAATCAGCACAGATACGCAGTATTTT. This rearrangement joins TRBV6-5 to TRBJ2-3, with D hard to call. The CDR3 sequence is 15 residues long. Germline V lookup: CDR1 MNHEY, CDR2 SVGAGI. Trimming stripped 0 bases from V and 0 bases from J, with 7 bases between.

CDR3 DNA: TGTGCCAGCTCACCGTCTGGGCCCCTTAGCAATCAGCCCCAGCATTTT. It encodes CASSPSGPLSNQPQHF. The chain is built from TRBV18 and TRBJ1-5; D is unclear. V dropped 3 bases and J dropped 0 bases, with 12 bases sitting between them. Germline V gene sequence: CDR1 KGHSH, CDR2 LQKENI. The CDR3 loop spans 16 amino acids.

The chain links TRBV29-1 to TRBJ1-2; no clear D gene. Germline lookup yields CDR1 SQVTM and CDR2 ANQGSEA. The CDR3 is 14 amino acids. The V end was cut by 1 base, the J end by 1 base, with 10 bases between. This CDR3 is CSVEGQALNYGYTF. The CDR3 nucleotides are TGCAGCGTTGAAGGGCAGGCCCTTAACTATGGCTACACCTTC.

By share, this clone counts as large. This chain joins TRBV5-1 and TRBJ2-3; TRBD2 matches at 8 bases. Germline CDR1 SGHRS, CDR2 YFSETQ. This CDR3 contains 14 residues. V gave up 4 bases and J gave up 4 bases; unmatched junction bases: 5. CDR3 sequence: CASSQGLVSDTQYF. CDR3 DNA sequence: TGCGCCAGCAGCCAGGGACTAGTATCAGATACGCAGTATTTT.

The gene calls are TRBV4-2 and TRBJ1-3; maybe TRBD1 (5 bases). V was cut by 4 bases and J by 1 base, with 20 bases left in between. The CDR3 length is 18 residues. The germline gives CDR1 LGHNA, CDR2 YNFKEQ. CDR3 DNA: TGTGCCAGCAGCCGGGCCAGGGCAGCGGGGCAATCTGGAAACACCATATATTTT. This sequence encodes CASSRARAAGQSGNTIYF.

This clone was recorded at least ten times. This chain joins TRBV5-1 and TRBJ1-6; 7 bases are a match to TRBD1. J lost 12 bases, V lost 4 bases, and 10 bases had no gene match. Germline V gene lookup returns CDR1 SGHRS and CDR2 YFSETQ. This CDR3 spans 14 amino acids. For the CDR3, the DNA is TGCGCCAGCAGCGCAGGGACAGCAGTTGAACCCCTCCACTTT. Encoded protein: CASSAGTAVEPLHF.

The chain links TRBV4-1 to TRBJ1-6; D unresolved. CDR1 is MGHRA, CDR2 YSYEKL, per germline. Trimming pared 0 bases from V and 7 bases from J, leaving 13 bases between. This CDR3 is 16 amino acids long. This CDR3 reads CASSQDETVINSPLHF. The CDR3 bases are TGCGCCAGCAGCCAAGATGAAACGGTCATAAATTCACCCCTCCACTTT.

V gene TRBV5-6 combines with J gene TRBJ2-5, with 7 nucleotides matching TRBD1. Per germline, CDR1 SGHDT and CDR2 YYEEEE. This CDR3 contains 14 residues. With V trimmed by 0 bases and J by 4 bases, 3 bases remained unmatched. The CDR3 nucleotides read TGTGCCAGCAGCTTGGGTCCAGGGGGAGAGACCCAGTACTTC. This encodes CASSLGPGGETQYF.

J is TRBJ1-2 and V is TRBV6-5; the match to TRBD1 covers 11 bases. Germline V gene sequence: CDR1 MNHEY, CDR2 SVGAGI. V trimming: 4 bases; J trimming: 8 bases; junction bases outside the gene matches: 9. This CDR3 has 15 residues. CDR3 sequence (DNA): TGTGCCAGCAGTTTGATGGACAGGGGGCGTGGGGGCTACACCTTC. Amino acid sequence: CASSLMDRGRGGYTF.

This clone has a handful of counts. This sample also contains other DNA sequences that code for the same CDR3. J is TRBJ2-2 and V is TRBV7-2; D unclear. With 0 bases removed from V and 0 bases from J, the gap between germline ends came to 5 bases. The germline gives CDR1 SGHTA, CDR2 FQGNSA. CDR3 length equals 15 residues. This CDR3 reads CASSLAGSNTGELFF. The CDR3 DNA reads as TGTGCCAGCAGCTTAGCAGGTTCGAACACCGGGGAGCTGTTTTTT.

The J gene is TRBJ2-3, the V gene TRBV10-3; TRBD2 might be the D (7 bases). The length of the CDR3 is 19 residues. V lost 0 bases, J lost 2 bases, and 21 bases lay in between. Germline V CDR1 and CDR2: ENHRY, SYGVKD. This CDR3 is CAISESDLIWRGPTDTQYF. The CDR3 DNA reads TGTGCCATCAGTGAGTCGGATCTAATCTGGCGGGGGCCCACAGATACGCAGTATTTT.

The CDR3 coding sequence is TGTGCCAGCAGCTTAGGTTGGGGCGGGGGCACAGATACGCAGTATTTT. This encodes CASSLGWGGGTDTQYF. V and J are TRBV7-2 and TRBJ2-3; a possible D gene is TRBD2 (6 bases). Deletions cut 1 base from V and 1 base from J, with 12 bases between. Germline V gene lookup returns CDR1 SGHTA and CDR2 FQGNSA. This CDR3 contains 16 residues.

This clone was observed a few times. V usage is TRBV19 and J usage is TRBJ1-5; no definite D call. Germline V gene data show CDR1 as LNHDA and CDR2 as SQIVND (reference sequence). This CDR3 region has 14 residues. V dropped 2 bases and J dropped 6 bases, with 11 bases sitting between them. CDR3 nucleotide sequence: TGTGCCAGTAGTATATTAGGTTGGGGTCAGCCCCAGCATTTT. Residues: CASSILGWGQPQHF.

The chain links TRBV19 to TRBJ2-2; no firm D call. CDR3 length equals 12 residues. V lost 5 bases and J 7 bases, leaving 8 bases between the germline ends. Germline lookup yields CDR1 LNHDA and CDR2 SQIVND (reference sequence). CDR3 nucleotides: TGTGCCAGTAGTCTCTTGGGCGGGGAGCTGTTTTTT. Its translation: CASSLLGGELFF.